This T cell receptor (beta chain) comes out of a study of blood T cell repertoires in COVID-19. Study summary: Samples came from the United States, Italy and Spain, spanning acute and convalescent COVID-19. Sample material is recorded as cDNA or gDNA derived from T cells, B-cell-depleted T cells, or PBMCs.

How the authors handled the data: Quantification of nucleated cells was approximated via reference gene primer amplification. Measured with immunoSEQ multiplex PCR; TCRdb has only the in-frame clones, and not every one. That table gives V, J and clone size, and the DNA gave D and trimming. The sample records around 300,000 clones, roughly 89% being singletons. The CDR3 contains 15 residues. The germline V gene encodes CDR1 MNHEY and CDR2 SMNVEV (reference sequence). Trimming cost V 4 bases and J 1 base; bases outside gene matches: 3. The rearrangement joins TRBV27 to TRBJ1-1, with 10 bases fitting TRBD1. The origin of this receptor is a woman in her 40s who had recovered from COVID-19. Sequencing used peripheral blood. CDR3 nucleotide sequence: TGTGCCAGCAGTTCGGGACAGGGGACGAACACTGAAGCTTTCTTT. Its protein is CASSSGQGTNTEAFF.